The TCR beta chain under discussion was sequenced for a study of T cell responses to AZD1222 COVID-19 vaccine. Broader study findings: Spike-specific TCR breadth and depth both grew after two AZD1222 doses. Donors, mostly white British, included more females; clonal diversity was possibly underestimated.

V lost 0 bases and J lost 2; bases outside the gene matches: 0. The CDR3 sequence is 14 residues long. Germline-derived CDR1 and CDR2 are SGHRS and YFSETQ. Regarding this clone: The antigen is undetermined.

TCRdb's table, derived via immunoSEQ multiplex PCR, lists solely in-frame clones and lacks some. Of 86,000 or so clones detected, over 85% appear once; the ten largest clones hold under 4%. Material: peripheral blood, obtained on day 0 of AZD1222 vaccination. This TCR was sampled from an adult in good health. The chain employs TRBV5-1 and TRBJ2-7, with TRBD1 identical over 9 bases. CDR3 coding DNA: TGCGCCAGCAGCTTGGGACAGGGGGCCTACGAGCAGTACTTC. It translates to CASSLGQGAYEQYF.